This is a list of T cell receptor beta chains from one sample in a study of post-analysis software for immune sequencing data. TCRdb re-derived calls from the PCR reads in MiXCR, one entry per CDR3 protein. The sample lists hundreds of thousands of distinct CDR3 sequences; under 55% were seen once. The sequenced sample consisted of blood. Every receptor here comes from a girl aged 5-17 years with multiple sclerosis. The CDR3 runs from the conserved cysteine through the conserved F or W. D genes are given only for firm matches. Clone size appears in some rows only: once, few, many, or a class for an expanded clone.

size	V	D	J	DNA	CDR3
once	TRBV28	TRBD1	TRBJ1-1	TGTGCCAGCAGTTCAACCCGGGACAGGGCGCTGGAAGCTTTCTTT	CASSSTRDRALEAFF
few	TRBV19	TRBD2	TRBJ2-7	TGTGCCAGTAGTAAAAGGACTAGCGGGAGAAGGCTGTACGAGCAGTACTTC	CASSKRTSGRRLYEQYF
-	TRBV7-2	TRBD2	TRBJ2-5	TGTGCCAGCAGCCCGCGGGGGGGAGGTGGATCGAAGACCCAGTACTTC	CASSPRGGGGSKTQYF
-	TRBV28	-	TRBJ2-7	TGTGCCAGCAGTAAACCGGCCACCTACGAGCAGTACTTC	CASSKPATYEQYF
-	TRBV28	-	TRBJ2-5	TGTGCCGGCCGAAGGCAGGGATCAGAGACCCAGTACTTC	CAGRRQGSETQYF
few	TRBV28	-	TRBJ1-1	TGTGCCAGCAGTTTGGAGTGGACGACTGAAGCTTTCTTT	CASSLEWTTEAFF
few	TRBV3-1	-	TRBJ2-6	TGTGCCAGCAGCCAAGAGCCCTCTGGGGCCAACGTCCTGACTTTC	CASSQEPSGANVLTF
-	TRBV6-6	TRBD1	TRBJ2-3	TGTGCCAGCAGATCCACAGGGGGTCGGGATACGCAGTATTTT	CASRSTGGRDTQYF
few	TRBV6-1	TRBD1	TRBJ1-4	TGTGCCAGCAGGTCCCCCGCCTGGCAGGGGGCCCGAGAAAAACTGTTTTTT	CASRSPAWQGAREKLFF
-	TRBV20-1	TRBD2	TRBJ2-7	TGCAGTGCTAGAGATCCAGCGGGAACCTACGAGCAGTACTTC	CSARDPAGTYEQYF
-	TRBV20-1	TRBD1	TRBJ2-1	TGCAGTGCCTCGGGGACAGGCTCCTACAATGAGCAGTTCTTC	CSASGTGSYNEQFF
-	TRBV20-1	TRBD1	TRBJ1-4	TGCAGTGCTAGAGATTCGGGGACAGGGGTTGAAAAACTGTTTTTT	CSARDSGTGVEKLFF
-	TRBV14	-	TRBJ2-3	TGTGCCAGCAGCCAAGTTAGAGGGAGGAAAACAGATACGCAGTATTTT	CASSQVRGRKTDTQYF
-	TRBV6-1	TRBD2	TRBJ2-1	TGTGCCAGCAGTCACACTAGCGGACTAGCGGGAGGGCCCTACAATGAGCAGTTCTTC	CASSHTSGLAGGPYNEQFF
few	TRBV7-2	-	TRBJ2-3	TGTGCCAGCAGCTTAGACAGGGGAGCGGGAAGGACAGATACGCAGTATTTT	CASSLDRGAGRTDTQYF
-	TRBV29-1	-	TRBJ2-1	TGCAGCGTTGAAGCGCGGCTCACCTACAATGAGCAGTTCTTC	CSVEARLTYNEQFF
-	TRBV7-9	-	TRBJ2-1	TGTGCCAGCAGCTTAAGGGTGGGACCGGACGATGAGCAGTTCTTC	CASSLRVGPDDEQFF
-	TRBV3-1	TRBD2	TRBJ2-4	TGTGCCAGCAGCCAAGATTGGGCTAGCGGGAGGGGGAGGGCCAAAAACATTCAGTACTTC	CASSQDWASGRGRAKNIQYF
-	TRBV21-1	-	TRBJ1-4	TGTGCCAGCAGCAGACAACCAACTAATGAAAAACTGTTTTTT	CASSRQPTNEKLFF
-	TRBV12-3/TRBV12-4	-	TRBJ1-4	TGTGCCAGCAGTTTTTTAAGCTTTTTTGAAAAACTGTTTTTT	CASSFLSFFEKLFF
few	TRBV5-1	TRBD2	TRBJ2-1	TGCGCCAGCAGTCCAACTAGCGGGTTTAACAATGAGCAGTTCTTC	CASSPTSGFNNEQFF
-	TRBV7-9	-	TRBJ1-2	TGTGCCAGCAGCTTAGACGTCACCGGTTATGGCTACACCTTC	CASSLDVTGYGYTF
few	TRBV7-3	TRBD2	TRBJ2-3	TGTGCCAGCAGCTTAAGCCCGGGACTAGCGACAGATACGCAGTATTTT	CASSLSPGLATDTQYF
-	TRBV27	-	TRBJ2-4	TGTGCCAGCAGTTCTGTAGTCCAAGCCAAAAACATTCAGTACTTC	CASSSVVQAKNIQYF
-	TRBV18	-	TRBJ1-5	TGTGCCAGCTCACCAGAGGATCAGCCCCAGCATTTT	CASSPEDQPQHF
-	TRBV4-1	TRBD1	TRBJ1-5	TGCGCCAGCAGCCAAGTGAGTGACAGGGGGGACCAGCCCCAGCATTTT	CASSQVSDRGDQPQHF
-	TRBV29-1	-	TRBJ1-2	TGCAGCGTTGGTAGGAACTATGGCTACACCTTC	CSVGRNYGYTF
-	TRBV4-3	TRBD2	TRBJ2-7	TGCGCCAGCAGCCAAGAGCTAGCGGGAGGTTACTCCGAGCAGTACTTC	CASSQELAGGYSEQYF
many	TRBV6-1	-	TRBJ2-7	TGTGCCAGCAGTGAAGGAGGCTTGGGCCGCTACGAGCAGTACTTC	CASSEGGLGRYEQYF
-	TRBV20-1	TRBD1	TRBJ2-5	TGCAGTGCTAGAGTGGTTGAGGGGGCGGGAGAGACCCAGTACTTC	CSARVVEGAGETQYF
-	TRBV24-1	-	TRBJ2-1	TGTGCCACCAGTGGGTATAGCGGCCTACTCTCCTACAATGAGCGGTTCTTC	CATSGYSGLLSYNERFF
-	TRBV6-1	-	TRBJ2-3	TGTGCCAGCAGGGGGCTGTGGAGGGCGGGAAGCACAGATATGCAGTATTTT	CASRGLWRAGSTDMQYF
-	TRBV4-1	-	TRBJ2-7	TGCGCCAGCAGCCAAGAACAGGGTCCCTACGAGCAGTACTTC	CASSQEQGPYEQYF
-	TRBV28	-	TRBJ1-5	TGTGCCAGCAGTTTCCCTAGAACGACCCAGCATTTT	CASSFPRTTQHF
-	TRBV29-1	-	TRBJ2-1	TGCAGCGTTGGGGCCGGGAGCTACAATGAGCAGTTCTTC	CSVGAGSYNEQFF
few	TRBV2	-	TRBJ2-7	TGTGCCAGCAGTCAGACTGAGTACGAGCAGTACTTC	CASSQTEYEQYF
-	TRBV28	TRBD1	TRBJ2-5	TGTGCCAGCAGGGACTCCAGGGGGCCGGAGACCCAGTACTTC	CASRDSRGPETQYF
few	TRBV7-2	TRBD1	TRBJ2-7	TGTGCCAGCAGCTTAGGAGGGACAGGGGCCTACGAGCAGTACTTC	CASSLGGTGAYEQYF
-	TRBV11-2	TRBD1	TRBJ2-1	TGTGCCAGCAGCACGGGACAGGTTCAGCAGTTCTTC	CASSTGQVQQFF
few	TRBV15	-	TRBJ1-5	TGTGCCACCAGCACAGGGTACAATCAGCCCCAGCATTTT	CATSTGYNQPQHF
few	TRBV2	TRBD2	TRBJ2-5	TGTGCCAGCAGTGACGGGACTAGTATTCAAGAGACCCAGTACTTC	CASSDGTSIQETQYF
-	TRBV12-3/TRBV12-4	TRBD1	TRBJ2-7	TGTGCCAGCAGCTCGAGGGGACAGGCCCTCTACGAGCAGTACTTC	CASSSRGQALYEQYF
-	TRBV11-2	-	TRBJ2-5	TGTGCCAGCAGCCCGGGTGTGACGGGGACCCAGTACTTC	CASSPGVTGTQYF
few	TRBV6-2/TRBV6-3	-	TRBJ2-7	TGTGCCAGCAGTTTCGGTTTAGAGCAGTACTTC	CASSFGLEQYF
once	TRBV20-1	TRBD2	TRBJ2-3	TGCAGTGCTCAGGACGCTAGGGTGGGACTAGTCACAGATACGCAGTATTTT	CSAQDARVGLVTDTQYF
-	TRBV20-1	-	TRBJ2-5	TGCAGTGCTAGAGAGGGTACAGAACAAGAGACCCAGTACTTC	CSAREGTEQETQYF
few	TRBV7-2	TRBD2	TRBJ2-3	TGTGCCAGCAGCTTAAGGGTGGGAGGGCCGGCAGATACGCAGTATTTT	CASSLRVGGPADTQYF
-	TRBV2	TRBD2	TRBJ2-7	TGTGCCAGCAGTGAGGGTCGTAGCGGGGTGTACGAGCAGTACTTC	CASSEGRSGVYEQYF
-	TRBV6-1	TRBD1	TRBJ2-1	TGTGCCAGCAGTGAAATCGGTACGCGGACAGGGAGCAATGAGCAGTTCTTC	CASSEIGTRTGSNEQFF
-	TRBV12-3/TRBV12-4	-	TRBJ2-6	TGTGCCAACGCCTGGCCTGGGGCCAACGTCCTGACTTTC	CANAWPGANVLTF
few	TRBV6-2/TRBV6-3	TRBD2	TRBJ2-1	TGTGCCAGCAGTTACCAACCCCAGACTAGCGGGAGGCAATACAATGAGCAGTTCTTC	CASSYQPQTSGRQYNEQFF
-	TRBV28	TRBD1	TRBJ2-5	TGTGCCAGCAGTCCCCTCGGGACAGGGGGTGAGACCCAGTACTTC	CASSPLGTGGETQYF